What follows is one T cell receptor beta chain and its context. What it recognizes is unknown. Trimming took off 4 bases at V and 1 base at J, with 10 bases between the two ends. Per germline, CDR1 SNHLY and CDR2 FYNNEI. This CDR3 has 14 residues. This sample is drawn from a study of radiation and T cells in renal cell carcinoma. Using immunoSEQ multiplex PCR, the repertoire was profiled, and TCRdb retains in-frame clones only, with some absent. The data show more than 150,000 clones, with roughly 87% seen just once and roughly 13% held by the top ten. Sample time point: blood 2 weeks post-SBRT. Treatment meaning: 15 Gy SBRT to primary tumor, nephrectomy 4 weeks later. Radiation-treated patients gave blood at baseline, week 2 and week 4. The patient's renal cell carcinoma had clear cell pathology. Study conclusions and caveats: No pretreatment tumor biopsies were available for baseline clonotypes. In blood, top tumor clones expanded by 2 weeks, shrinking by 4.

Sequencing used blood, obtained from a patient whose treatment included radiotherapy and nephrectomy. The chain joins TRBV2 to TRBJ1-1; D is perhaps TRBD1 (5 bases). This clonotype was obtained from a woman aged 50 to 65 with renal cell carcinoma. Here the CDR3 DNA reads TGTGCCAGCAGTGCACTGGGGGAGAACACTGAAGCTTTCTTT. It translates to CASSALGENTEAFF. The full variable domain, in which reference TRBV2 and TRBJ1-1 provide the parts outside the CDR3, is EPEVTQTPSHQVTQMGQEVILRCVPISNHLYFYWYRQILGQKVEFLVSFYNNEISEKSEIFDDQFSVERPDGSNFTLKIRSTKLEDSAMYFCASSALGENTEAFFGQGTRLTVV.